This TCR beta chain was sequenced for a study of cytotoxic CD8 clonotypes in ibrutinib-treated CLL. General study points: Sampling of sustained-remission and progressing patients occurred at differing times.

This CDR3 has 14 amino acids. Trimming removed 5 bases from V and 4 bases from J, with 14 bases in between. Looked up from germline, CDR1 is PRHDT and CDR2 is FYEKMQ (reference sequence). TCRdb's copy holds only in-frame clones and misses some; the assay was immunoSEQ multiplex PCR. This sample carries fewer than 25,000 clones, approximately 81% of them seen once, and the ten largest clones take 7.2%. As concerns this clone: The antigen is undetermined.

This chain links TRBV13 with TRBJ1-1; a possible D gene is TRBD1 (5 bases). The origin of this receptor is a human donor with chronic lymphocytic leukemia. Source: PBMCs, taken before ibrutinib treatment. The CDR3 nucleotides read TGTGCCAGCAGCAGCCCTGGGCAGGGCACTGAAGCTTTCTTT. Its protein is CASSSPGQGTEAFF. The variable domain in full, completed from reference TRBV13 and TRBJ1-1, reads AAGVIQSPRHLIKEKRETATLKCYPIPRHDTVYWYQQGPGQDPQFLISFYEKMQSDKGSIPDRFSAQQFSDYHSELNMSSLELGDSALYFCASSSPGQGTEAFFGQGTRLTVV.